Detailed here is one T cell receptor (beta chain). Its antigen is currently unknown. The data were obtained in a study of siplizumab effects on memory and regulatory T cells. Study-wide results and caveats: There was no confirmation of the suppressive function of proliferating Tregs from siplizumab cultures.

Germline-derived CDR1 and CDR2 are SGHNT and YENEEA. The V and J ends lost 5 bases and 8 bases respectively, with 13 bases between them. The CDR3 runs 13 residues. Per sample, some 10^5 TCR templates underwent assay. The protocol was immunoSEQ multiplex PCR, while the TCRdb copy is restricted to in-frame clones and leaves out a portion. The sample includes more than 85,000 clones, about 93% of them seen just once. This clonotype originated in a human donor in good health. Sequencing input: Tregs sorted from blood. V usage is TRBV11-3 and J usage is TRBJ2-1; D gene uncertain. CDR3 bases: TGTGCCAGCAGCAAAAACTCCGTCTATGAGCAGTTCTTC. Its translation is CASSKNSVYEQFF.